This TCR beta chain was obtained from a study of vaccination effects on CD4 cells after COVID-19. On the study more broadly: Convalescent patients (n = two) were sampled 16 days and one week prevaccination.

Concerning this clone: Its antigen is unknown.

Only in-frame clones appear in the TCRdb table, and some are missing; sequencing was by immunoSEQ multiplex PCR. The top ten hold 30% to 40% of the sample, which has approximately 40,000 clones, over 60% seen once. General study results and limits: Few convalescent patients were studied, and early post-infection samples were lacking.

With the ViraFEST assay, the study expanded antigen-specific CD4+ T cells using viral peptide pools, then sequenced them. Subsequent to approximately 9 days of culture, CD4+ T cells were isolated. By PCR, the person was confirmed to have had SARS-CoV-2 infection between March and December 2020. IL-2 medium took the place of half the medium on both days 3 and 7. This CDR3 has 14 residues. Germline V CDR1 and CDR2: SNHLY, FYNNEI. Trimming removed 8 bases from V and 0 bases from J; junction bases left unmatched: 3. The V call is TRBV2, the J call TRBJ2-2, with 7 bases aligning to TRBD1. The sample consisted of CD4+ T cells from PBMCs cultured with a peptide pool, taken before COVID-19 vaccination. The receptor was derived from a human donor who had a prior SARS-CoV-2 infection. CDR3 loop: CASGDRANTGELFF. CDR3 in DNA: TGTGCCAGCGGAGACAGGGCGAACACCGGGGAGCTGTTTTTT.